This TCR beta chain was captured by sequencing in a study of blood T cell repertoires in COVID-19. Background on the study: T cells, B-cell-depleted T cells, or PBMCs provided the cDNA or gDNA that served as material.

Per the study methods: Amplification of reference gene primers provided the estimated nucleated cell counts. Method: immunoSEQ multiplex PCR; TCRdb's copy keeps in-frame clones and lacks some. That table is the source of V, J and clone size, and D and trimming were worked out from the DNA. Of more than 100,000 clones detected, around 64% appear once; the ten largest clones hold under 0.95%. Points on this clone: In the same sample, other DNA sequences code for this CDR3.

Trimming removed 0 bases from V and 1 base from J, with 3 bases in between. Germline CDR1 is SGHDN and CDR2 is FVKESK. This CDR3 region has 13 residues. This sequence originates from a human donor with acute or convalescent COVID-19. The donor label of this sample is uncertain. The J gene is TRBJ1-1, the V gene TRBV14; D not resolved. Material for sequencing was peripheral blood. As DNA, the CDR3 is TGTGCCAGCAGCCAAGATCAGAACACTGAAGCTTTCTTT. Protein: CASSQDQNTEAFF.